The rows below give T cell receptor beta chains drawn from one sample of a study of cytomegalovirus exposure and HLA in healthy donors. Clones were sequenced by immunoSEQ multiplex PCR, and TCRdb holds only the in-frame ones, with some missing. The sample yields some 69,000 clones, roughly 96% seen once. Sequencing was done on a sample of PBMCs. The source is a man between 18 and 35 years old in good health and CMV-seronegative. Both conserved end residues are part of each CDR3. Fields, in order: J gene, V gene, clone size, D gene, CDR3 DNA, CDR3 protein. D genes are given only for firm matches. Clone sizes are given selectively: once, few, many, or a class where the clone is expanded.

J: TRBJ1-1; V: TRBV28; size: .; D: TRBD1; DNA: TGTGCCAGCAGCATGGACAGGTTTGCTTTCTTT; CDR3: CASSMDRFAFF
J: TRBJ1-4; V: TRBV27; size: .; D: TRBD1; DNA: TGTGCCAGCAGTCTACAGGGGGCTTTGGAAGGAGAAAAACTGTTTTTT; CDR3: CASSLQGALEGEKLFF
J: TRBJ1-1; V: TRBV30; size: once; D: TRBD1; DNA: TGTGCCTGGAGTTCGGAGTCCGTTTCGACAGGGGGGATAGGTACTGAAGCTTTCTTT; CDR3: CAWSSESVSTGGIGTEAFF
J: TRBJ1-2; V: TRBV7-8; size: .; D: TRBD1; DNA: TGTGCCAGCAGCGGCCGGGACAGAGTTTACTATGGCTACACCTTC; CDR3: CASSGRDRVYYGYTF
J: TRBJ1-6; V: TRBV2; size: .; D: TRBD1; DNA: TGTGCCAGCAGGGGGGACAGGTCGCACCTCCACTTT; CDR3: CASRGDRSHLHF
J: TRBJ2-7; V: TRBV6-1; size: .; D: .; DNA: TGTGCCAGCAGTGATTGGGCCTTTGGGTCCTACGAGCAGTACTTC; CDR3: CASSDWAFGSYEQYF
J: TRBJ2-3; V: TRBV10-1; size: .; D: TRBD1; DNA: TGCGCCAGCAGCGCCGGGACAGGGGGCGCATCAGATACGCAGTATTTT; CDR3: CASSAGTGGASDTQYF
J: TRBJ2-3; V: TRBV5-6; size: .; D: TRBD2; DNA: TGTGCCAGCAGCTTGGAAATGCTAGCGGGAGGGGATACGCAGTATTTT; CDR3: CASSLEMLAGGDTQYF
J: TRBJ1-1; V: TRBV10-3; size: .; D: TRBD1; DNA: TGTGCCATCAGTCGCAGATCGGGACAGTCTGACACTGAAGCTTTCTTT; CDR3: CAISRRSGQSDTEAFF
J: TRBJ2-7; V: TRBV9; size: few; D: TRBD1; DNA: TGTGCCAGCGCCCAGGGGACAGGGGAGACCTACGAGCAGTACTTC; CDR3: CASAQGTGETYEQYF
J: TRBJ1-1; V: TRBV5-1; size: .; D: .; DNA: TGCGCCAGCAGCTTGGTTCCAGGCCCGAACACTGAAGCTTTCTTT; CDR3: CASSLVPGPNTEAFF
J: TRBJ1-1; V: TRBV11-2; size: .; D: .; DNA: TGTGCCAGCAGTCTAGGAGGGGGGGGACGACTCACTGAAGCTTTCTTT; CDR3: CASSLGGGGRLTEAFF
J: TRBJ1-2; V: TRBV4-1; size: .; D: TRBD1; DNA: TGCGCCAGCAGAGAAGGGCCGGGACAGGGGAACTATGGCTACACCTTC; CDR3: CASREGPGQGNYGYTF
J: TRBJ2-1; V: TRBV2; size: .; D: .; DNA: TGTGCCAGCAGTGTCCTGGGCCCCAATGAGCAGTTCTTC; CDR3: CASSVLGPNEQFF
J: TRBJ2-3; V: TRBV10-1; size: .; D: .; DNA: TGCGCCAGCAGTCCCAACACAGATACGCAGTATTTT; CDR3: CASSPNTDTQYF
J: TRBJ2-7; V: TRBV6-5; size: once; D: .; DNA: TGTGCCAGCATTATGACAGGTCGAGGCGAGCAGTACTTC; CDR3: CASIMTGRGEQYF
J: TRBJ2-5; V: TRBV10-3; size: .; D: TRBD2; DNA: TGTGCCATCAGTGAGAGGGTTAGCGGGGTCCAAGAGACCCAGTACTTC; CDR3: CAISERVSGVQETQYF
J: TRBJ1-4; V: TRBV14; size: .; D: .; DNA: TGTGCCAGCAGCCAGGCCCGTCCCAACAGGGACGAAAAACTGTTTTTT; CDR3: CASSQARPNRDEKLFF
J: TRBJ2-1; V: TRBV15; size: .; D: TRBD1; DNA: TGTGCCACCAGCAGAGATCGGGGACAGGGTACCGTTGAGCAGTTCTTC; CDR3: CATSRDRGQGTVEQFF
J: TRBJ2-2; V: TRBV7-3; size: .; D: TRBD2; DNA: TGTGCCAGCAGCTTAACTCCGGGAGGGCCGGACACCGGGGAGCTGTTTTTT; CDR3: CASSLTPGGPDTGELFF
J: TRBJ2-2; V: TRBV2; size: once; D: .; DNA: TGTGCCAGCAGTGAAGACTCCACCGGGGAGCTGTTTTTT; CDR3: CASSEDSTGELFF
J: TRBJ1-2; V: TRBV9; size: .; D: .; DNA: TGTGCCAGCAGCGTAGCCCTACAGGGAGACTATGGCTACACCTTC; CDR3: CASSVALQGDYGYTF
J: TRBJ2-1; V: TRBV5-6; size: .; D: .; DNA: TGTGCCAGCAGCTTGGAAGGCTGGAGCTCCTACAATGAGCAGTTCTTC; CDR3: CASSLEGWSSYNEQFF
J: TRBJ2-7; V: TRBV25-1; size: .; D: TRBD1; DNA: TGTGCCAGCAGTGAATTAGGGACAGGGAGGGACGAGCAGTACTTC; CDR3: CASSELGTGRDEQYF
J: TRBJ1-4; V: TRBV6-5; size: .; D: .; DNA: TGTGCCAGCAGTCTGACATCAACTAATGAAAAACTGTTTTTT; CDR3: CASSLTSTNEKLFF
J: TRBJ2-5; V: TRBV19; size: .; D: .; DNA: TGTGCCAGGCTACCGACTAAAGAGACCCAGTACTTC; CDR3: CARLPTKETQYF
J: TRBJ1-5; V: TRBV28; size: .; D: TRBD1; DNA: TGTGCCAGCAGTAGCACAGGGGGCGTCCAGCCCCAGCATTTT; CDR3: CASSSTGGVQPQHF
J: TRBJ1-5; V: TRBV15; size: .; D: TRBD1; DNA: TGTGCCACCAGCACTCGGACAGGGAGCAATCAGCCCCAGCATTTT; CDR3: CATSTRTGSNQPQHF
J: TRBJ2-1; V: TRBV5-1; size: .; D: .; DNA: TGCGCCAGCAGCTCAGGATCCGAGCAGTTCTTC; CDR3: CASSSGSEQFF
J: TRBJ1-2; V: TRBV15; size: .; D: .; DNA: TGTGCCACCAGCAGAGGACGGGGGTCTGGCTACACCTTC; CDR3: CATSRGRGSGYTF
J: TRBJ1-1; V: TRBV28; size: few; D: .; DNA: TGTGCCAGCAGTCCCGGGGACAAACCCGAAGCTTTCTTT; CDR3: CASSPGDKPEAFF
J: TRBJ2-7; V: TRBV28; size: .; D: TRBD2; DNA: TGTGCCAGCAGTAGGGAGGGGCCATCCTACGAGCAGTACTTC; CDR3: CASSREGPSYEQYF
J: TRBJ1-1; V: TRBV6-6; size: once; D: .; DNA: TGTGCCAGCAGTTACGGGGGCATGAACACTGAAGCTTTCTTT; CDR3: CASSYGGMNTEAFF
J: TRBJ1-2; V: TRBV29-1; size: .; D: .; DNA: TGCAGCGTTGTTCAGAACTATGGCTACACCTTC; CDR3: CSVVQNYGYTF
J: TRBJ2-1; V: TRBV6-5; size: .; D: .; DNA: TGTGCCAGCAGTTACTCGGCGGGCCGGTTCTACAATGAGCAGTTCTTC; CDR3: CASSYSAGRFYNEQFF
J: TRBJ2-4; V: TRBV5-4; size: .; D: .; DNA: TGTGCCAGCAGCCCCAGTGGACAACTAGCCAAAAACATTCAGTACTTC; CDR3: CASSPSGQLAKNIQYF
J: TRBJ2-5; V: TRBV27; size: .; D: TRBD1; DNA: TGTGCCAGCAGTGGAGACAGGGCACAAGAGACCCAGTACTTC; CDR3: CASSGDRAQETQYF
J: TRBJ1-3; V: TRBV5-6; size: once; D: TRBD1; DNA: TGTGCCAGCAGCCCGACAGGGATGATCTCTGGAAACACCATATATTTT; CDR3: CASSPTGMISGNTIYF
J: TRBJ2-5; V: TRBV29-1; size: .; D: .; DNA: TGCAGCGTTGGGAAATTGGGGCTCAAAGAGACCCAGTACTTC; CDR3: CSVGKLGLKETQYF
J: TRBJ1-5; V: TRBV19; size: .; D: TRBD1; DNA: TGTGCCAGTAGTATAGGGGGGACAGGGGATCGCAATCAGCCCCAGCATTTT; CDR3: CASSIGGTGDRNQPQHF